A single sample is the source of the 11 T cell receptor beta chains below, sequenced in a study of response to subunit inactivated influenza vaccine. TCRdb ran MiXCR on the RT-PCR reads and lists one entry per CDR3 protein. The sample has about 500,000 distinct CDR3 sequences, 15% to 20% seen once. Specimen: CD4+ T cells sorted from PBMCs, collected 23 to 25 months after vaccination. Every receptor here comes from a man in his fifties or sixties who received an inactivated influenza vaccine.

The chain uses TRBV9 and TRBJ2-2, with D possibly matching TRBD1 (6 bases). Germline assignment: CDR1 SGDLS and CDR2 YYNGEE. V was clipped by 6 bases and J by 3 bases, with 6 bases between them. The CDR3 contains 12 residues. The chain's CDR3 is CASNRDTGELFF. CDR3 sequence (DNA): TGTGCCAGCAACAGGGACACCGGGGAGCTGTTTTTT.

This clonotype has more than one count but fewer than ten. The CDR3 loop is CSVQIQGGAETQYF. The CDR3 nucleotides are TGCAGCGTTCAGATACAGGGGGGTGCAGAGACCCAGTACTTC. The J gene is TRBJ2-5, the V gene TRBV29-1; TRBD1 matches 8 bases. The CDR3 sequence is 14 residues long. From germline, CDR1 is SQVTM and CDR2 ANQGSEA. The ends lost 5 bases at V and 4 bases at J; junction bases unmatched: 9.

This clonotype has just a few counts. V is TRBV28 and J is TRBJ2-6; D uncertain. The CDR3 has 14 residues. Germline V CDR1 and CDR2: MDHEN, SYDVKM. V lost 7 bases to trimming and J lost 0 bases, with 7 bases between them. CDR3 sequence: CASTFRSGANVLTF. In DNA, the CDR3 is TGTGCCAGCACGTTCCGCTCTGGGGCCAACGTCCTGACTTTC.

The rearrangement joins TRBV15 to TRBJ2-3; D not certain. Germline V gene sequence: CDR1 LNHNV, CDR2 YYDKDF (reference sequence). The length of the CDR3 is 16 residues. The V and J ends lost 0 bases and 0 bases respectively, with 10 bases between them. CDR3 coding DNA: TGTGCCACCAGCAGAGATCGTGCGTCTAGCACAGATACGCAGTATTTT. It translates to CATSRDRASSTDTQYF.

This clonotype was detected a few times. The V call is TRBV5-1, the J call TRBJ1-3; possibly TRBD1 for D (5 bases). The germline V gene encodes CDR1 SGHRS and CDR2 YFSETQ. The CDR3 sequence is 15 residues long. V dropped 6 bases and J dropped 0 bases, with 13 bases sitting between them. The CDR3 DNA follows: TGCGCCAGCAAAGAAACAGGCAACTCTGGAAACACCATATATTTT. Translated, it gives CASKETGNSGNTIYF.

This clonotype has just a few counts. The chain couples TRBV5-1 to TRBJ1-1; D is undetermined. Trimming pared 2 bases from V and 7 bases from J, leaving 9 bases between. This CDR3 comprises 12 residues. Per germline, CDR1 SGHRS and CDR2 YFSETQ. This chain's CDR3 is CASSFSSDEAFF. CDR3 in DNA: TGCGCCAGCAGCTTCAGTTCTGATGAAGCTTTCTTT.

This clonotype was recorded many times. The chain links TRBV12-3 or TRBV12-4 to TRBJ2-3; D gene uncertain. This CDR3 region has 16 residues. The germline V and J ends were trimmed by 6 bases and 3 bases, with 19 bases remaining between them. DNA for the CDR3: TGTGCCAGCAGCCGAAAACATATAGGCCCAACAGATACGCAGTATTTT. Its protein is CASSRKHIGPTDTQYF.

This clonotype was observed at least ten times. The chain couples TRBV7-2 to TRBJ1-3; D gene ambiguous. CDR1 is SGHTA and CDR2 is FQGNSA in the germline V gene. The CDR3 has 16 amino acids. Trimming took 5 bases from V and 0 from J, leaving 14 bases between them. The CDR3 reads CASSRSPPLSGNTIYF. The CDR3 DNA reads TGTGCCAGCAGCCGATCCCCCCCCCTCTCTGGAAACACCATATATTTT.

This chain joins TRBV4-2 and TRBJ2-2, with D unresolved. CDR1 is LGHNA and CDR2 is YNFKEQ in the germline V gene. The CDR3 is made up of 16 amino acids. Trimming shortened V by 1 base and J by 3 bases, and 12 bases separated the two germline ends. The CDR3 DNA reads as TGTGCCAGCAGCCAAGCCCTTGGCAGCGACACCGGGGAGCTGTTTTTT. It translates to CASSQALGSDTGELFF.

In this sample, this clonotype turned up a few times. The chain combines TRBV9 with TRBJ1-6; tentative D call: TRBD1 (5 bases). CDR1 is SGDLS, CDR2 YYNGEE, per germline. V dropped 0 bases and J dropped 11 bases, with 15 bases sitting between them. The CDR3 is 15 residues long. In nucleotides, the CDR3 is TGTGCCAGCAGCGTAGGTGCAGGGAGTAGTCCACCCCTCCACTTT. Encoded protein: CASSVGAGSSPPLHF.

In its sample, this clonotype was seen a few times. V is TRBV5-1 and J is TRBJ2-1; 9 nucleotides align to TRBD2. The germline gives CDR1 SGHRS, CDR2 YFSETQ. The CDR3 runs to 16 residues. J was trimmed by 4 bases and V by 0 bases; bases with no gene match: 5. Here the CDR3 reads CASSLAGTSPYNEQFF. In DNA form, the CDR3 reads TGCGCCAGCAGCTTGGCCGGGACTAGCCCTTACAATGAGCAGTTCTTC.